These T cell receptor beta chains were read from a single sample in a study of cytomegalovirus exposure and HLA in healthy donors. Here immunoSEQ multiplex PCR was the method, and the copy in TCRdb shows in-frame clones only, minus some. The data show approximately 290,000 clones, about four fifths seen once. Sequencing was carried out using PBMCs. These TCRs come from a girl aged 2 to 9 in good health and CMV-seronegative. CDR3s include the opening cysteine and the closing phenylalanine or tryptophan. The D gene is left open where the match is weak. Rows give clone size only sometimes, using once, few, many, or a class for an expanded clone.

V	length	J	size	D	DNA	CDR3
TRBV7-8	15	TRBJ2-1	NA	NA	TGTGCCAGCAGACAAACCCCGGGATCCTACAATGAGCAGTTCTTC	CASRQTPGSYNEQFF
TRBV5-4	16	TRBJ2-7	once	TRBD2	TGTGCCAGCAGCAAAGGACTAGCGGGCGGGCTCTACGAGCAGTACTTC	CASSKGLAGGLYEQYF
TRBV6-1	12	TRBJ1-1	NA	NA	TGTGCCAGCGGGCCTTTAGGCACTGAAGCTTTCTTT	CASGPLGTEAFF
TRBV28	13	TRBJ2-1	NA	TRBD2	TGTGCCAGCCTGTCGAGACTAGCGGGAGAGGAGTTCTTC	CASLSRLAGEEFF
TRBV27	15	TRBJ2-3	few	TRBD2	TGTGCCAGCAGTTTATCCCCCAGCCCGGGGGGTACGCAGTATTTT	CASSLSPSPGGTQYF
TRBV10-2	14	TRBJ2-7	NA	NA	TGCGCCAGCAGTGAGCACAGGGAAACCTACGAGCAGTACTTC	CASSEHRETYEQYF
TRBV6-5	16	TRBJ1-5	NA	NA	TGTGCCAGCAGTTACGGGACACCTTATAGCAATCAGCCCCAGCATTTT	CASSYGTPYSNQPQHF
TRBV19	15	TRBJ2-7	NA	NA	TGTGCCAGTAGTCGTACGACAGCTTATCGCCCCGAGCAGTACTTC	CASSRTTAYRPEQYF
TRBV5-6	15	TRBJ2-1	NA	TRBD2	TGTGCCAGCAGCACGGGGGGATTAAACTACAATGAGCAGTTCTTC	CASSTGGLNYNEQFF
TRBV28	15	TRBJ2-5	NA	TRBD1	TGTGCCAGCAGTCCCCTCCAAGGGGGCGCGGAGACCCAGTACTTC	CASSPLQGGAETQYF
TRBV7-9	15	TRBJ2-3	NA	TRBD2	TGTGCCAGCAGCCCACTAGCGCTTAGCACAGATACGCAGTATTTT	CASSPLALSTDTQYF
TRBV6-5	14	TRBJ1-6	NA	TRBD1	TGTGCCAGCAGTGTGACAGGGGGCGATTCACCCCTCCACTTT	CASSVTGGDSPLHF
TRBV7-8	14	TRBJ1-1	NA	NA	TGTGCCAGCGGCTGGGGGCGGGTGAACACTGAAGCTTTCTTT	CASGWGRVNTEAFF
TRBV7-2	14	TRBJ1-5	once	TRBD1	TGTGCCAGCAGCGGGACAGCCCGGGGTCAGCCCCAGCATTTT	CASSGTARGQPQHF
TRBV5-4	13	TRBJ1-6	NA	NA	TGTGCCGTACAGGATCCAAATAATTCACCCCTCCACTTT	CAVQDPNNSPLHF
TRBV2	12	TRBJ2-7	NA	TRBD1	TGTGCCGGACAGGGGCCTGCCTACGAGCAGTACTTC	CAGQGPAYEQYF
TRBV18	13	TRBJ2-7	NA	NA	TGTGCCAGCTCACCGGGGCGAGGCTACGAGCAGTACTTC	CASSPGRGYEQYF
TRBV7-8	17	TRBJ1-2	NA	TRBD1	TGTGCCAGCAGCACAGACAGGGGGCGCTTTACTAACTATGGCTACACCTTC	CASSTDRGRFTNYGYTF
TRBV7-9	13	TRBJ2-7	once	TRBD2	TGTGCCAGCAGCTTTGGGGGGGGCTACGAGCAGTACTTC	CASSFGGGYEQYF
TRBV5-5	17	TRBJ2-2	few	TRBD2	TGTGCCAGCAGCTTGGGAAAAAGCGGGGGGGATATCGGGGAGCTGTTTTTT	CASSLGKSGGDIGELFF
TRBV5-6	14	TRBJ1-5	NA	NA	TGTGCCAGCAGCTTATACAGTGTCAATCAGCCCCAGCATTTT	CASSLYSVNQPQHF
TRBV7-8	16	TRBJ1-1	NA	NA	TGTGCCAGCAGCCCAGTCGGCGGAAACATGAACACTGAAGCTTTCTTT	CASSPVGGNMNTEAFF
TRBV19	14	TRBJ1-5	NA	NA	TGTGCCAGTAGTCCGGCAGCGGACCATCAGCCCCAGCATTTT	CASSPAADHQPQHF
TRBV5-4	13	TRBJ2-7	NA	TRBD1	TGTGCCAGCAGCTTTGACAGGGATGGCGAGCAGTACTTC	CASSFDRDGEQYF
TRBV5-4	15	TRBJ1-3	NA	NA	TGTGCCAGCAGCTTACCCGACAGATCTGGAAACACCATATATTTT	CASSLPDRSGNTIYF
TRBV7-8	16	TRBJ2-7	NA	NA	TGTGCCAGCAGCCCGGAGGTTAGTCGGAGAGTCCACGAGCAGTACTTC	CASSPEVSRRVHEQYF
TRBV5-1	15	TRBJ2-3	NA	NA	TGCGCCAGCGGGTTCGTAGGGGGGGGCACAGATACGCAGTATTTT	CASGFVGGGTDTQYF
TRBV7-8	14	TRBJ1-1	NA	NA	TGTGCCAGCAGCTTCCGGGACAACACACTTGAAGCTTTCTTT	CASSFRDNTLEAFF
TRBV4-1	15	TRBJ2-3	NA	NA	TGCGCCAGCAGCCAAGACTGGGCTAGCACAGATACGCAGTATTTT	CASSQDWASTDTQYF
TRBV30	15	TRBJ2-4	NA	TRBD2	TGTGCCTGGAACAATCTAGCGGGGGGGCCAAGCATTCAGTACTTC	CAWNNLAGGPSIQYF
TRBV27	14	TRBJ2-7	NA	NA	TGTGCCAGTCGGATGGCTAGCGACCCCTACGAGCAGTACTTC	CASRMASDPYEQYF
TRBV5-4	17	TRBJ1-1	NA	NA	TGTGCCAGCAGCTTGGACGGGAGCGCTTGGCTTAGCACTGAAGCTTTCTTT	CASSLDGSAWLSTEAFF
TRBV10-3	16	TRBJ1-4	NA	TRBD1	TGTGCCATCAGTGAGGAGGACAGGGCAACTAATGAAAAACTGTTTTTT	CAISEEDRATNEKLFF
TRBV5-6	17	TRBJ2-1	NA	TRBD2	TGTGCCAGCAGCGCGGGGACTAGCGGGAGATTCTACAATGAGCAGTTCTTC	CASSAGTSGRFYNEQFF
TRBV7-8	13	TRBJ1-2	once	NA	TGTGCCAGCAAACCACGAGGGGGTTTAGGCTACACCTTC	CASKPRGGLGYTF
TRBV2	16	TRBJ2-1	NA	TRBD1	TGTGCCATCCCCAGCGGACCACAGGGGTCCTACAATGAGCAGTTCTTC	CAIPSGPQGSYNEQFF
TRBV7-9	15	TRBJ2-1	NA	NA	TGTGCCAGCAGCTTAGCGGTAAGCCGTGAGAATGAGCAGTTCTTC	CASSLAVSRENEQFF
TRBV9	17	TRBJ2-6	NA	NA	TGTGCCAGCAGCCCGCGGGACGGGGACTCTGGGGCCAACGTCCTGACTTTC	CASSPRDGDSGANVLTF
TRBV7-9	12	TRBJ1-1	NA	TRBD1	TGTGCCAGCAGCTTCCGGGACAGTGAAGCTTTCTTT	CASSFRDSEAFF
TRBV5-1	18	TRBJ2-7	NA	TRBD1	TGCGCCAGCAGCTGGACTATACGGGACAGGGGTACTGGCTACGAGCAGTACTTC	CASSWTIRDRGTGYEQYF
TRBV5-6	14	TRBJ1-1	NA	NA	TGTGCCAGCAGCTGGGGGCAGTTAAACACTGAAGCTTTCTTT	CASSWGQLNTEAFF
TRBV6-6	15	TRBJ2-5	NA	TRBD2	TGTGCCAGCATTGTGGGACTAGCGGTGGGGGAGACCCAGTACTTC	CASIVGLAVGETQYF
TRBV6-4	14	TRBJ2-7	NA	NA	TGTGCCAGCAGTGTAAGTGGGGGCCACTACGAGCAGTACTTC	CASSVSGGHYEQYF
TRBV2	12	TRBJ1-1	NA	NA	TGTGCCAGCAGTGACAGCGACACTGAAGCTTTCTTT	CASSDSDTEAFF
TRBV20-1	11	TRBJ2-7	NA	NA	TGCAGTGCCCAGGGAGGCTACGAGCAGTACTTC	CSAQGGYEQYF
TRBV5-1	13	TRBJ2-7	NA	NA	TGCGCCAGCAGCTTGGACATAAACTACGAGCAGTACTTC	CASSLDINYEQYF
TRBV7-8	13	TRBJ2-7	NA	NA	TGTGCCAGCAGCTTAGGTGTGTCGGGCGAGCAGTACTTC	CASSLGVSGEQYF
TRBV7-9	15	TRBJ2-7	NA	TRBD1	TGTGCCAGCAGCGGCCGGGACAGGGGATTCGGCGAGCAGTACTTC	CASSGRDRGFGEQYF
TRBV27	14	TRBJ1-5	NA	TRBD1	TGTGCCAGCAGTCGGAGGGGGCGCAATCAGCCCCAGCATTTT	CASSRRGRNQPQHF
TRBV4-2	17	TRBJ2-5	NA	TRBD2	TGTGCCAGCAGCCAAGGGTCATCGGGAGGGACCCAAGAGACCCAGTACTTC	CASSQGSSGGTQETQYF
TRBV21-1	13	TRBJ1-1	NA	NA	TGTGCCAGCAGCCCCCGGTTAGACAGGCCAGCTTTCTTT	CASSPRLDRPAFF
TRBV18	14	TRBJ1-2	NA	NA	TGTGCCAGCTCACCAACCGCGGGGGACTATGGCTACACCTTC	CASSPTAGDYGYTF
TRBV5-6	18	TRBJ2-1	NA	TRBD2	TGTGCCAGCAGCTTTTTCAATAAGCGGGGGGCCGCAGTCAATGAGCAGTTCTTC	CASSFFNKRGAAVNEQFF
TRBV2	15	TRBJ1-3	NA	NA	TGTGCCAGCAGTGAACGGGAATTCAGTGGAAACACCATATATTTT	CASSEREFSGNTIYF
TRBV30	14	TRBJ1-1	NA	TRBD1	TGTGCCTGGAGGGGGGACAGAGTGAACACTGAAGCTTTCTTT	CAWRGDRVNTEAFF
TRBV7-9	16	TRBJ2-6	NA	NA	NA	CASSIIWTRLANVLTF
TRBV11-2	14	TRBJ1-5	few	NA	TGTGCCAGCAGCCAAAGCGGCGGTAATCAGCCCCAGCATTTT	CASSQSGGNQPQHF
TRBV6-6	16	TRBJ2-2	NA	NA	TGTGCCAGCAGGAGAAGTGCGGTGCCGGGCACCGGGGAGCTGTTTTTT	CASRRSAVPGTGELFF